The 28 T cell receptor beta chains below come from one sample, sequenced in a study of blood T cell repertoires in COVID-19. Profiling relied on immunoSEQ multiplex PCR, and the TCRdb table lists in-frame clones only, not all of them. The sample contains 120,000 to 150,000 clones, about nine tenths of which appear only once. The sequenced sample was peripheral blood. These receptors all come from a human donor in a cohort sampled during active COVID-19.

This clone has a handful of counts. This rearrangement joins TRBV5-1 to TRBJ2-6, with a possible D match to TRBD2 (5 bases). The germline CDR1 and CDR2 sequences are SGHRS and YFSETQ. This CDR3 contains 15 residues. V was trimmed by 6 bases and J by 0 bases, leaving 10 bases between them. The CDR3 nucleotides are TGCGCCAGCAAAGGAGGTGTCTCTGGGGCCAACGTCCTGACTTTC. It translates to CASKGGVSGANVLTF.

For the CDR3, the DNA is TGTGCCAGCAGCTTAGAGCCTAGCGTCTATGGCTACACCTTC. This gives the protein CASSLEPSVYGYTF. The V call is TRBV7-2, the J call TRBJ1-2, with D unclear. Trimming left V 1 base short and J 4 bases short, with 10 bases between. This CDR3 is 14 amino acids long. Germline CDR1 SGHTA, CDR2 FQGNSA.

The genes are TRBV7-2 and TRBJ1-1; 8 nucleotides agree with TRBD1. This CDR3 is 19 amino acids long. Germline CDR1 is SGHTA and CDR2 is FQGNSA. V was clipped by 0 bases and J by 0 bases; unmatched bases: 12. DNA of the CDR3: TGTGCCAGCAGCTTAGCGGTCGGACAGGGTTTGAGGATGAACACTGAAGCTTTCTTT. Translated: CASSLAVGQGLRMNTEAFF.

This chain connects TRBV7-9 to TRBJ1-4; D is unresolved. V was trimmed by 6 bases and J by 5 bases, leaving 13 bases between them. Germline CDR1 SEHNR, CDR2 FQNEAQ (reference sequence). CDR3 length: 14 residues. In DNA, the CDR3 is TGTGCCAGCAGTCTATCCCAGGTCAATGAAAAACTGTTTTTT. As protein: CASSLSQVNEKLFF.

The rearrangement joins TRBV9 to TRBJ1-2; unclear D gene. The length of the CDR3 is 17 residues. The germline CDR1 and CDR2 sequences are SGDLS and YYNGEE. The V gene lost 0 bases and the J gene lost 2 bases, with 17 bases spanning the gap. DNA for the CDR3: TGTGCCAGCAGCGTAGGTCGGGAGCGCACTCTGAACTATGGCTACACCTTC. It yields the protein CASSVGRERTLNYGYTF.

The V gene is TRBV5-5, the J gene TRBJ1-2, with 8 bases lining up with TRBD1. CDR1 SGHKS and CDR2 YYEKEE come from the germline V gene (reference sequence). V lost 4 bases to trimming and J lost 4 bases; unmatched junction nucleotides: 12. This CDR3 spans 16 amino acids. CDR3 residues: CASSEGPQGGIYGYTF. The CDR3 DNA is TGTGCCAGCAGCGAAGGACCACAGGGGGGGATCTATGGCTACACCTTC.

This rearrangement joins TRBV2 to TRBJ2-1, with D unclear. The length of the CDR3 is 14 residues. Germline CDR1 reads SNHLY; CDR2 reads FYNNEI. V lost 6 bases, J lost 0 bases, and 9 bases lay in between. The CDR3 here is CASRDNHSYNEQFF. The CDR3 nucleotides read TGTGCCAGCAGAGACAATCACTCCTACAATGAGCAGTTCTTC.

V and J are TRBV12-3 or TRBV12-4 and TRBJ1-3; the D gene is possibly TRBD1 (5 bases). V lost 3 bases, J lost 4 bases, and 7 bases lay in between. The CDR3 totals 13 residues. CDR3 DNA: TGTGCCAGCAGTTTGACAGAAGGAAACACCATATATTTT. This encodes CASSLTEGNTIYF.

The rearrangement uses TRBV7-2 and TRBJ2-1; 11 nucleotides align to TRBD1. The CDR3 length is 15 residues. Per the germline V gene, CDR1 is SGHTA and CDR2 is FQGNSA. V was pared by 3 bases and J by 6 bases, with 4 bases of the junction left unmatched. The CDR3: CASSFGQGAGNEQFF. In DNA form, the CDR3 reads TGTGCCAGCAGCTTTGGACAGGGGGCGGGCAATGAGCAGTTCTTC.

This chain joins TRBV6-6 and TRBJ2-3; 8 nucleotides match TRBD2. Germline V CDR1 and CDR2: MNHNY, SVGAGI (reference sequence). This CDR3 region has 15 residues. J gave up 1 base and V 6 bases, and 6 bases lay outside the gene matches. This CDR3 is CASSPLGLGTDTQYF. DNA for the CDR3: TGTGCCAGCAGCCCCCTGGGACTAGGCACAGATACGCAGTATTTT.

The rearrangement links TRBV12-3 or TRBV12-4 to TRBJ2-5, with D unresolved. CDR3 length: 13 residues. V lost 2 bases and J lost 4, with 8 bases in between. Written as DNA, the CDR3 is TGTGCCAGCAGTTTATCAACTGGAGAGACCCAGTACTTC. It yields the protein CASSLSTGETQYF.

This chain joins TRBV18 and TRBJ2-7, with D possibly TRBD1 on 6 matching bases. The V gene's germline CDR1 is KGHSH and CDR2 LQKENI. This CDR3 comprises 12 residues. Trimming shortened V by 6 bases and J by 4 bases, and 10 bases separated the two germline ends. Written as DNA, the CDR3 is TGTGCCAGCTCGCCCGGACAGTACGAGCAGTACTTC. It yields the protein CASSPGQYEQYF.

This clone has a single count. The rearrangement uses TRBV29-1 and TRBJ2-4, with TRBD2 matching 9 bases. The CDR3 consists of 17 residues. Trimming removed 6 bases from V and 0 bases from J; junction bases left unmatched: 12. Per germline, CDR1 SQVTM and CDR2 ANQGSEA. The CDR3 loop is CSVRSYGLALAKNIQYF. The CDR3 DNA is TGCAGCGTCCGCTCCTACGGACTAGCGTTAGCCAAAAACATTCAGTACTTC.

This chain uses TRBV7-8 with TRBJ2-7, with 14 bases that match TRBD2. The length of the CDR3 is 18 residues. CDR1 is SGHVS and CDR2 is FQNEAQ in the germline V gene. The V segment lost 3 bases and the J segment 5 bases; nucleotides outside the gene matches: 12. CDR3 in DNA: TGTGCCAGCAGCTTCGGGACTAGCGGGAGTTCGGCCCTAAACGAGCAGTACTTC. Translated: CASSFGTSGSSALNEQYF.

This clone was seen more than once but under ten times. The chain combines TRBV4-1 with TRBJ2-2; D uncertain. The germline CDR1 and CDR2 sequences are MGHRA and YSYEKL. The CDR3 consists of 14 residues. V gave up 4 bases and J gave up 1 base, with 7 bases separating them. This chain's CDR3 is CASSLPGNTGELFF. Here the CDR3 DNA reads TGCGCCAGCAGCCTACCCGGGAACACCGGGGAGCTGTTTTTT.

The CDR3 here is CASRLSGGPQETQYF. The CDR3 DNA is TGTGCCAGTAGGCTTAGCGGGGGGCCTCAAGAGACCCAGTACTTC. This chain joins TRBV19 and TRBJ2-5, with TRBD2 identical over 10 bases. This CDR3 contains 15 residues. The germline V gene encodes CDR1 LNHDA and CDR2 SQIVND (reference sequence). Germline trimming cut 6 bases from V and 2 bases from J; bases unmatched to any gene: 6.

The chain recombines TRBV25-1 with TRBJ1-1, with D perhaps matching TRBD1 (5 bases). CDR3 length: 11 amino acids. The germline gives CDR1 MGHDK, CDR2 SYGVNS. V lost 1 base and J 12 bases, leaving 9 bases between the germline ends. The CDR3 nucleotides read TGTGCCAGCAGTGAATGGGGGGGTACTTTCTTT. This translates into CASSEWGGTFF.

This chain links TRBV7-2 with TRBJ2-7, with TRBD2 as a possible D gene (6 bases). The CDR3 runs 14 residues. The germline V and J ends were trimmed by 1 base and 0 bases, with 7 bases remaining between them. CDR1 is SGHTA and CDR2 is FQGNSA in the germline V gene. The CDR3 region has the DNA TGTGCCAGCAGCTTAGGGCGGGACTCCTACGAGCAGTACTTC. It translates to CASSLGRDSYEQYF.

The chain has TRBV3-1 (or the pseudogene TRBV3-2) and TRBJ1-2, with D maybe TRBD1 (6 bases). The CDR3 is 14 amino acids. Germline loops: CDR1 LGHDT, CDR2 YNNKEL (reference sequence). Trimming cost V 3 bases and J 5 bases, with 13 bases left between them. The CDR3 region is CASSQGTQGYGYTF. The CDR3 DNA is TGTGCCAGCAGCCAGGGGACACAGGGTTATGGCTACACCTTC.

The J gene is TRBJ2-1, the V gene TRBV29-1; the D is unclear. The CDR3 has 19 residues. CDR1 is SQVTM, CDR2 ANQGSEA, per germline. With 4 bases removed from V and 0 bases from J, the gap between germline ends came to 25 bases. The CDR3 region has the DNA TGCAGCGTTGCCGGTAGGCTGGGCAGCAAACTGAGCTCCTACAATGAGCAGTTCTTC. As protein: CSVAGRLGSKLSSYNEQFF.

The chain carries TRBV28 and TRBJ2-7, with 11 bases that match TRBD1. Germline CDR1 and CDR2: MDHEN and SYDVKM. CDR3 length: 15 residues. The junction had 8 bases not matched to a gene; V was cut back by 3 bases and J by 7 bases. CDR3 nucleotides: TGTGCCAGCAGTTTCGGGGACAGGGGGACTGGGGAGCAGTACTTC. Its protein product is CASSFGDRGTGEQYF.

This chain uses TRBV20-1 with TRBJ1-1, with 8 bases fitting TRBD1. Germline assignment: CDR1 DFQATT and CDR2 SNEGSKA (reference sequence). Germline trimming cut 6 bases from V and 0 bases from J; bases unmatched to any gene: 12. This CDR3 comprises 16 residues. The CDR3 nucleotides read TGCAGTGCCAGTCGAATTCGACAGGGGATGAACACTGAAGCTTTCTTT. Translation: CSASRIRQGMNTEAFF.

CDR3 amino acids: CASSQEEGYGYTF. The CDR3 nucleotides are TGTGCCAGCAGCCAAGAGGAGGGGTATGGCTACACCTTC. V gene TRBV3-1 (or the pseudogene TRBV3-2) combines with J gene TRBJ1-2; maybe TRBD1 (5 bases). Trimming removed 0 bases at V and 5 bases at J, with 7 bases between. CDR1 is LGHDT, CDR2 YNNKEL, per germline (reference sequence). The CDR3 has 13 residues.

The chain joins TRBV20-1 to TRBJ2-3, with a weak D call TRBD2 (5 bases). CDR3 length: 15 residues. CDR1 is DFQATT and CDR2 is SNEGSKA in the germline V gene (reference sequence). Trimming took off 3 bases at V and 5 bases at J, with 18 bases between the two ends. CDR3 protein: CSASSEAPPVDTQYF. Written as DNA, the CDR3 is TGCAGTGCTAGTTCGGAGGCCCCGCCGGTAGATACGCAGTATTTT.

The rearrangement links TRBV10-3 to TRBJ1-5; 9 bases match TRBD1. Per the germline V gene, CDR1 is ENHRY and CDR2 is SYGVKD. Trimming removed 0 bases from V and 4 bases from J; junction bases left unmatched: 7. The CDR3 spans 17 residues. The CDR3 spells CAISESGTGTSNQPQHF. DNA for the CDR3: TGTGCCATCAGTGAGTCCGGGACAGGGACTTCGAATCAGCCCCAGCATTTT.

The chain recombines TRBV11-2 with TRBJ1-5; no clear D. Germline-derived CDR1 and CDR2 are SGHAT and FQNNGV. V gave up 1 base and J gave up 0 bases, with 16 bases separating them. This CDR3 has 18 residues. This CDR3 reads CASSLVWIPDYSNQPQHF. Here the CDR3 DNA reads TGTGCCAGCAGCTTAGTCTGGATACCCGACTATAGCAATCAGCCCCAGCATTTT.

The chain is built from TRBV10-2 and TRBJ1-3, with 9 nucleotides matching TRBD1. J gave up 0 bases and V 8 bases, and 2 bases lay outside the gene matches. Germline CDR1 reads WSHSY; CDR2 reads SAAADI. This CDR3 is built from 14 residues. DNA for the CDR3: TGCGCCAGCGGGGACAGGGCCTCTGGAAACACCATATATTTT. This encodes CASGDRASGNTIYF.

The J gene is TRBJ2-3, the V gene TRBV5-4; D perhaps matches TRBD1 (6 bases). V was cut by 4 bases and J by 5 bases, with 23 bases left in between. The V gene's germline CDR1 is SGHNT and CDR2 YYREEE (reference sequence). This CDR3 is built from 17 residues. The CDR3 protein is CASSIGRGVLGVDTQYF. Written as DNA, the CDR3 is TGTGCCAGCAGCATTGGCAGGGGAGTCTTGGGAGTAGATACGCAGTATTTT. The variable domain in full, completed from reference TRBV5-4 and TRBJ2-3, reads ETGVTQSPTHLIKTRGQQVTLRCSSQSGHNTVSWYQQALGQGPQFIFQYYREEENGRGNFPPRFSGLQFPNYSSELNVNALELDDSALYLCASSIGRGVLGVDTQYFGPGTRLTVL.